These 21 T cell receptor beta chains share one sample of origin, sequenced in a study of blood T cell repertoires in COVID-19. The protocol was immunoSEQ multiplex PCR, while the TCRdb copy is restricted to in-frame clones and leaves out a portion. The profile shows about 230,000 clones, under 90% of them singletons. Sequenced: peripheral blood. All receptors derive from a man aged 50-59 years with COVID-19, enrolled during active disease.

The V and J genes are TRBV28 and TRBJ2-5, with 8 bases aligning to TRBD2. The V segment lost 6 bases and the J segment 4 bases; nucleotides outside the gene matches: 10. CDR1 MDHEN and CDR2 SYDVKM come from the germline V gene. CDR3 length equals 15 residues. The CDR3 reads CASSPPGLAAETQYF. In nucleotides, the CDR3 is TGTGCCAGCAGCCCCCCAGGACTAGCTGCAGAGACCCAGTACTTC.

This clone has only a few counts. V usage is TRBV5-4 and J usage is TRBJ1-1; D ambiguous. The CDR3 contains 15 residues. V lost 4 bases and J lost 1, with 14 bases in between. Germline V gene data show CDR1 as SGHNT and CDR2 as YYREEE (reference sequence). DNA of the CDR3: TGTGCCAGCAGCCCTCCGGGAAGAACGAACACTGAAGCTTTCTTT. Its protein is CASSPPGRTNTEAFF.

The CDR3 bases are TGTGCCAGCAGCCAAGGGATACAGGGGAATAATTCACCCCTCCACTTT. The encoded protein is CASSQGIQGNNSPLHF. The chain is built from TRBV4-2 and TRBJ1-6, with 7 bases matching TRBD1. Germline CDR1 and CDR2: LGHNA and YNFKEQ. The junction had 5 bases not matched to a gene; V was cut back by 1 base and J by 5 bases. This CDR3 region has 16 residues.

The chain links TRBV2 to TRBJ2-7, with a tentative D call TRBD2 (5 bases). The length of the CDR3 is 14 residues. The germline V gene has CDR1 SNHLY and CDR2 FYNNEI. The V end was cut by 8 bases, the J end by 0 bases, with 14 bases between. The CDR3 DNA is TGTGCCAGCGGACGGGAAGGATTCTCCTACGAGCAGTACTTC. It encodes CASGREGFSYEQYF.

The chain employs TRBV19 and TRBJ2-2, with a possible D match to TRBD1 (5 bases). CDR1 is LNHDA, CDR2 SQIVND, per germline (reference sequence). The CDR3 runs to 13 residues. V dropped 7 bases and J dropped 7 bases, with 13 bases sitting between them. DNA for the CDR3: TGTGCCAGTACCTTGGGGCCCGGCGGGGAGCTGTTTTTT. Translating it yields CASTLGPGGELFF. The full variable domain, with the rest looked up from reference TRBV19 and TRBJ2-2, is DGGITQSPKYLFRKEGQNVTLSCEQNLNHDAMYWYRQDPGQGLRLIYYSQIVNDFQKGDIAEGYSVSREKKESFPLTVTSAQKNPTAFYLCASTLGPGGELFFGEGSRLTVL.

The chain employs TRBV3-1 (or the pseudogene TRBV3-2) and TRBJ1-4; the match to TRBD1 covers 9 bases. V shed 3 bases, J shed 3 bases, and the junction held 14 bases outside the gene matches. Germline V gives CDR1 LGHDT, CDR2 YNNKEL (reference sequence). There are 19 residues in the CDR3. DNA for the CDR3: TGTGCCAGCAGCCACCGAGGATTACAGGGGGCTAGGGCTAATGAAAAACTGTTTTTT. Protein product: CASSHRGLQGARANEKLFF.

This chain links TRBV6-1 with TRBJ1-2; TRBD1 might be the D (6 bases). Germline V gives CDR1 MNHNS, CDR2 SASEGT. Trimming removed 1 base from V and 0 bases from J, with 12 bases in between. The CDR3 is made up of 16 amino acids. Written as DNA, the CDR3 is TGTGCCAGCAGTGAAGGGACAGCTCAAGCTAACTATGGCTACACCTTC. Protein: CASSEGTAQANYGYTF.

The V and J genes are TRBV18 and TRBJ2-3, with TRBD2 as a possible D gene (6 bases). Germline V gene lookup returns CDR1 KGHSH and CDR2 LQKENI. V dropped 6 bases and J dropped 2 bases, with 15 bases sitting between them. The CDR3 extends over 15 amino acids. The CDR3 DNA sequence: TGTGCCAGCTCCCAAGTAGCGGAACTCACAGATACGCAGTATTTT. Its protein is CASSQVAELTDTQYF.

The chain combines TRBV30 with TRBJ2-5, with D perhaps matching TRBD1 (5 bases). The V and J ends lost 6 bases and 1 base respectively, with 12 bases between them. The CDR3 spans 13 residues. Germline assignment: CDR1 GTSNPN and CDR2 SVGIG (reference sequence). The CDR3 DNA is TGTGCCTGCAACAGACAGACCCAAGAGACCCAGTACTTC. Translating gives CACNRQTQETQYF.

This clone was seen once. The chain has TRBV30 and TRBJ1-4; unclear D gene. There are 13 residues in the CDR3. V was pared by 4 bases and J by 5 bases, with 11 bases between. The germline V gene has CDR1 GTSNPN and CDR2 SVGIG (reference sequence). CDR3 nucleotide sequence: TGTGCCTGGAACGTGGTCTACAATGAAAAACTGTTTTTT. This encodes CAWNVVYNEKLFF. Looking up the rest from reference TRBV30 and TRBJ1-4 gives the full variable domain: SQTIHQWPATLVQPVGSPLSLECTVEGTSNPNLYWYRQAAGRGLQLLFYSVGIGQISSEVPQNLSASRPQDRQFILSSKKLLLSDSGFYLCAWNVVYNEKLFFGSGTQLSVL.

The CDR3 coding sequence is TGTGCCAGCAGTGAAGGGACGAGGGCTAGCAATCAGCCCCAGCATTTT. It translates to CASSEGTRASNQPQHF. V gene TRBV2 combines with J gene TRBJ1-5; D is undetermined. Trimming removed 1 base at V and 0 bases at J, with 10 bases between. The CDR3 extends over 16 amino acids. Germline CDR1 is SNHLY and CDR2 is FYNNEI.

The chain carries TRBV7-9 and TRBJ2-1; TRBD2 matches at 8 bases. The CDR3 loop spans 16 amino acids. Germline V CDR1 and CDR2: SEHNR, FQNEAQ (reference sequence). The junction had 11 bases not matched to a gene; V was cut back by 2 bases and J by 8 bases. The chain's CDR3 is CASSLFGGGPRDEQFF. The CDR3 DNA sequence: TGTGCCAGCAGCTTATTCGGCGGGGGGCCTCGGGATGAGCAGTTCTTC.

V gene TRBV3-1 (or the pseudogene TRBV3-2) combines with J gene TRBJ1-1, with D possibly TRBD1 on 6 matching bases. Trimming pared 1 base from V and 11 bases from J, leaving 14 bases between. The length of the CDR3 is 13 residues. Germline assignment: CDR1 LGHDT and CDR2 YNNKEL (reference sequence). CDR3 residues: CASSQGQVSRAFF. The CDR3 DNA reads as TGTGCCAGCAGCCAAGGACAGGTGAGTCGGGCTTTCTTT.

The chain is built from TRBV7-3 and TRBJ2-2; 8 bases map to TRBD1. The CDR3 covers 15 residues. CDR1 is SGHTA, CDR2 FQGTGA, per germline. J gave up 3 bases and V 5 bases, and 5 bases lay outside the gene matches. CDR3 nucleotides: TGTGCCAGCAGCCTCCAGGGGGCGGACACCGGGGAGCTGTTTTTT. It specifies CASSLQGADTGELFF.

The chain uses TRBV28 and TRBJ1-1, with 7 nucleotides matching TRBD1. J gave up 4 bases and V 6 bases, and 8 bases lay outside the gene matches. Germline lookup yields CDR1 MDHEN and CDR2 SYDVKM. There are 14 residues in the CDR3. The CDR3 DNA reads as TGTGCCAGCAGCAGTACAGGGGAGGTCACTGAAGCTTTCTTT. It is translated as CASSSTGEVTEAFF.

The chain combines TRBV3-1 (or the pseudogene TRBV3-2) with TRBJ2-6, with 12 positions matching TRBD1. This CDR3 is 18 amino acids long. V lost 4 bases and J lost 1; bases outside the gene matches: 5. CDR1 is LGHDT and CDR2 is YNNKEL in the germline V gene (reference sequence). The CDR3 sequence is CASSRDRGQSSGANVLTF. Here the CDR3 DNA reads TGTGCCAGCAGCCGGGACAGGGGGCAATCATCTGGGGCCAACGTCCTGACTTTC.

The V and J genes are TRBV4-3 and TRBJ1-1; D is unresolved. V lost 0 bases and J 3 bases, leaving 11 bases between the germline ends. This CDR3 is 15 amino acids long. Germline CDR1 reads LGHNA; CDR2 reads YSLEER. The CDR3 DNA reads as TGCGCCAGCAGCCAAGATCCCGGGAGTTACACTGAAGCTTTCTTT. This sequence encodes CASSQDPGSYTEAFF.

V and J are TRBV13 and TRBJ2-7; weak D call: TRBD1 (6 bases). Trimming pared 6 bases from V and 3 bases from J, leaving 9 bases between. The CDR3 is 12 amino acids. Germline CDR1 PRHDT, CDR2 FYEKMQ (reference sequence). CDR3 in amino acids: CASSARGYEQYF. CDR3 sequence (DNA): TGTGCCAGCAGTGCCAGGGGCTACGAGCAGTACTTC. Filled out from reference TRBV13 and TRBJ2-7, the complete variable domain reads AAGVIQSPRHLIKEKRETATLKCYPIPRHDTVYWYQQGPGQDPQFLISFYEKMQSDKGSIPDRFSAQQFSDYHSELNMSSLELGDSALYFCASSARGYEQYFGPGTRLTVT.

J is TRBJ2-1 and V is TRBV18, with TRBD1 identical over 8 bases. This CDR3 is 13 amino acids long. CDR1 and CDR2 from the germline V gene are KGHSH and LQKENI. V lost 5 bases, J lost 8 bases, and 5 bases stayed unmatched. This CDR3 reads CASSTSTGDEQFF. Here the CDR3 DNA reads TGTGCCAGCTCAACCTCGACAGGGGATGAGCAGTTCTTC.

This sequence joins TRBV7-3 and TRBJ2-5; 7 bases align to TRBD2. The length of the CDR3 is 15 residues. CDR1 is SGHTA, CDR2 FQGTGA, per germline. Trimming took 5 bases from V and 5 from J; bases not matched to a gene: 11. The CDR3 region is CASSPSPAGRETQYF. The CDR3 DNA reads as TGTGCCAGCAGCCCCAGTCCAGCGGGGCGGGAGACCCAGTACTTC.

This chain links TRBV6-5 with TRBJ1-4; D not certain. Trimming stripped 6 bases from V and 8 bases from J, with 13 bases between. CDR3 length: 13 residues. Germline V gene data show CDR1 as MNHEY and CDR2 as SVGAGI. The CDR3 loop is CASRVTTREKLFF. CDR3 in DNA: TGTGCCAGCAGGGTAACAACTAGGGAAAAACTGTTTTTT.